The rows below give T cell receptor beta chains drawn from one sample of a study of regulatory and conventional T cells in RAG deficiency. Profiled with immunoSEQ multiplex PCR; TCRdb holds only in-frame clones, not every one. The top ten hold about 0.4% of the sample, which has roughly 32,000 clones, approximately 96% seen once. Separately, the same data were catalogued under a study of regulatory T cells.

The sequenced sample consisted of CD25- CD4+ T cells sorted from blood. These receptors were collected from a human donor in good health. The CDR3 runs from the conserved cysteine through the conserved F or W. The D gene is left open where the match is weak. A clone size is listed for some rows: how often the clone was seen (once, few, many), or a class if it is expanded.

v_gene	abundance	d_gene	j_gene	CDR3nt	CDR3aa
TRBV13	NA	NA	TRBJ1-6	TGTGCCAGCAGCTTACTTCGGCGGGGAAGGAATTCACCCCTCCACTTT	CASSLLRRGRNSPLHF
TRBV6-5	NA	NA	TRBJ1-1	TGTGCCAGCAGTTTCCGCAGGGCGAATACTGAAGCTTTCTTT	CASSFRRANTEAFF
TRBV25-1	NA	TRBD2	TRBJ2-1	TGTGCCAGCAGGGCACCGGGACTAGCGGTCAATGAGCAGTTCTTC	CASRAPGLAVNEQFF
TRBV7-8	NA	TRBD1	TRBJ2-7	TGTGCCAGCAGCTACCCGGACAGGGGGGACTACGAGCAGTACTTC	CASSYPDRGDYEQYF
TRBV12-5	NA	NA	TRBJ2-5	TGTGCTAGTGGTTTGGGATTTGCGGGGCGCCCGGAGGAGACCCAGTACTTC	CASGLGFAGRPEETQYF
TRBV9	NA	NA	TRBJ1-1	TGTGCCAGCAGCGTATCACAGGGAGGGACTGAAGCTTTCTTT	CASSVSQGGTEAFF
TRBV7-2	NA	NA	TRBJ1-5	TGTGCCAGCAGCAGGGGGACGGCTTATAGCAATCAGCCCCAGCATTTT	CASSRGTAYSNQPQHF
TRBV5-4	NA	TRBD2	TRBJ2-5	TGTGCCAGCAGCTCGAAAGCGGGGTCGAGGGAGACCCAGTACTTC	CASSSKAGSRETQYF
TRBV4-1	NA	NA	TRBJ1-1	TGCGCCAGCAGCCGAAAAGGGGATGAAGCTTTCTTT	CASSRKGDEAFF
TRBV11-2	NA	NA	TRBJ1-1	TGTGCCAGCAGCTTCACATCCCCCCCCGAAGCTTTCTTT	CASSFTSPPEAFF
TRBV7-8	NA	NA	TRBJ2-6	TGTGCCAGCAGCCAGGGCCTAGGGCGCTCTGGGGCCAACGTCCTGACTTTC	CASSQGLGRSGANVLTF
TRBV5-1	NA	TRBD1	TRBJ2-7	TGCGCCAGCAGCATTGGACAGGGAAACGAGCAGTACTTC	CASSIGQGNEQYF
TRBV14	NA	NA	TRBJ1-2	TGTGCCAGCAGCTCCCGAAGGAGAGATGGCTACACCTTC	CASSSRRRDGYTF
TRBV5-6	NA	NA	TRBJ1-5	TGTGCCAGCAGCTTGCGCGGTTTCAATCAGCCCCAGCATTTT	CASSLRGFNQPQHF
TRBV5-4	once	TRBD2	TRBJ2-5	TGTGCCAGCAGCTTGGGGGTTAGCGGGGGGGATGAGACCCAGTACTTC	CASSLGVSGGDETQYF
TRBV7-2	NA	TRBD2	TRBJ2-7	TGTGCCAGCAGCTTAGGGCGGGGGGTAACCTACGAGCAGTACTTC	CASSLGRGVTYEQYF
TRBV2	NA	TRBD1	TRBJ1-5	TGTGCCAGCAGTCACCGGGACAGGGATCAGCCCCAGCATTTT	CASSHRDRDQPQHF
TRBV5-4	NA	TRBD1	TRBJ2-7	TGTGCCAGCAGCGCTAAACAGGGGGCCCTACCATACGAGCAGTACTTC	CASSAKQGALPYEQYF